One sample yielded the 27 T cell receptor beta chains listed below, sequenced in a study of T cell changes during pregnancy in multiple sclerosis. The assay was immunoSEQ multiplex PCR, and TCRdb's table has in-frame clones only and misses some. The table records more than 35,000 clones, 88% of them present only once. Sample: CD8+ T cells from peripheral blood mononuclear cells, taken after pregnancy. The source is a female donor in good health, enrolled as a control in a pregnancy study.

V gene TRBV7-6 combines with J gene TRBJ2-5; D might be TRBD1 (7 bases). Looked up from germline, CDR1 is SGHVS and CDR2 is FNYEAQ. CDR3 length equals 15 residues. Trimming pared 5 bases from V and 3 bases from J, leaving 16 bases between. CDR3 sequence reads: CASSRPGGIEETQYF. The CDR3 DNA is TGTGCCAGCAGCCGCCCAGGGGGGATTGAAGAGACCCAGTACTTC.

J is TRBJ2-5 and V is TRBV6-1; a weak D match, TRBD2 (5 bases). Trimming stripped 3 bases from V and 2 bases from J, with 10 bases between. Per the germline V gene, CDR1 is MNHNS and CDR2 is SASEGT. The CDR3 totals 14 residues. The chain's CDR3 is CASSDVRVQETQYF. For the CDR3, the DNA is TGTGCCAGCAGTGACGTGAGGGTTCAAGAGACCCAGTACTTC.

V usage is TRBV7-9 and J usage is TRBJ2-5; D possibly corresponds to TRBD2 (6 bases). CDR1 is SEHNR, CDR2 FQNEAQ, per germline (reference sequence). CDR3 length equals 13 residues. Trimming removed 3 bases at V and 5 bases at J, with 10 bases between. The CDR3 sequence: CASSFRLDETQYF. Written as DNA, the CDR3 is TGTGCCAGCAGCTTCCGACTAGACGAGACCCAGTACTTC.

The J gene is TRBJ1-1, the V gene TRBV4-3; 8 bases line up with TRBD1. Germline assignment: CDR1 LGHNA and CDR2 YSLEER. V was clipped by 2 bases and J by 1 base; unmatched bases: 3. The CDR3 totals 15 residues. The CDR3 DNA follows: TGCGCCAGCAGCCAAAGGACAGGGCCGAACACTGAAGCTTTCTTT. Its translation is CASSQRTGPNTEAFF.

V usage is TRBV18 and J usage is TRBJ1-3, with D hard to call. This CDR3 is built from 16 residues. From germline, CDR1 is KGHSH and CDR2 LQKENI. Trimming cost V 0 bases and J 4 bases, with 13 bases left between them. CDR3 sequence: CASSPPSAGAGNTIYF. The DNA of the CDR3 is TGTGCCAGCTCACCACCGTCCGCGGGCGCGGGAAACACCATATATTTT.

This clone appeared a single time. This chain joins TRBV5-1 and TRBJ2-1; a possible D gene is TRBD2 (5 bases). CDR1 SGHRS and CDR2 YFSETQ come from the germline V gene. The V and J ends lost 4 bases and 6 bases respectively, with 8 bases between them. This CDR3 comprises 12 residues. The CDR3 DNA sequence: TGCGCCAGCAGCCACAGCGGCAATGAGCAGTTCTTC. Translated, it gives CASSHSGNEQFF.

The chain joins TRBV7-9 to TRBJ1-3, with D perhaps matching TRBD1 (6 bases). The CDR3 covers 17 residues. With 4 bases removed from V and 0 bases from J, the gap between germline ends came to 16 bases. The germline V gene has CDR1 SEHNR and CDR2 FQNEAQ (reference sequence). The CDR3 spells CASSWTEHHLSGNTIYF. The CDR3 DNA reads as TGTGCCAGCAGCTGGACAGAACATCATCTCTCTGGAAACACCATATATTTT.

In its sample, this clone was seen a few times. The sample has other DNA sequences that encode this CDR3 too. The V gene is TRBV4-3, the J gene TRBJ2-1; TRBD2 matches at 7 bases. V dropped 0 bases and J dropped 3; count of bases not matched to a gene: 2. This CDR3 is 15 amino acids long. CDR1 LGHNA and CDR2 YSLEER come from the germline V gene. The DNA for the CDR3 is TGCGCCAGCAGCCAAGAAACGGGGGGCTACAATGAGCAGTTCTTC. This encodes CASSQETGGYNEQFF.

The genes are TRBV9 and TRBJ2-3; the D gene is possibly TRBD1 (6 bases). Germline values: CDR1 SGDLS, CDR2 YYNGEE. This CDR3 contains 14 residues. Trimming left V 0 bases short and J 4 bases short, with 9 bases between. The CDR3 DNA reads as TGTGCCAGCAGCGTAGCCTCAGGGGCAGATACGCAGTATTTT. The encoded protein is CASSVASGADTQYF.

This clone is labeled large. Mismatch with germline at one junction end may stem from a read error. The chain recombines TRBV10-3 with TRBJ1-1; the match to TRBD1 covers 8 bases. CDR3 length equals 12 residues. Germline CDR1 and CDR2: ENHRY and SYGVKD. The CDR3 protein is CAISESDRALTF. For the CDR3, the DNA is TGTGCCATCAGTGAGTCGGACAGGGCTCTGACCTTT.

J is TRBJ2-1 and V is TRBV4-1, with 8 bases fitting TRBD2. V lost 6 bases, J lost 7 bases, and 11 bases stayed unmatched. The germline V gene has CDR1 MGHRA and CDR2 YSYEKL. This CDR3 is built from 15 residues. CDR3 sequence: CASRLLDGGANEQFF. DNA for the CDR3: TGCGCCAGCAGGCTGTTGGACGGGGGGGCGAATGAGCAGTTCTTC.

The chain has TRBV19 and TRBJ1-5; no reliable D call. This CDR3 comprises 16 residues. V lost 7 bases to trimming and J lost 5 bases, with 21 bases between them. Germline lookup yields CDR1 LNHDA and CDR2 SQIVND (reference sequence). The CDR3 DNA sequence: TGTGCCAGTACCCCTGGGAGGTGGCTACCCTATCAGCCCCAGCATTTT. It is translated as CASTPGRWLPYQPQHF.

In its sample, this clone was seen a few times. V gene TRBV6-4 combines with J gene TRBJ2-2; weak D call: TRBD1 (7 bases). In germline, CDR1 is MRHNA, CDR2 SNTAGT. V was pared by 0 bases and J by 3 bases, with 11 bases between. This CDR3 region has 16 residues. This chain's CDR3 is CASSDSGGGHTGELFF. The CDR3 nucleotides read TGTGCCAGCAGTGACTCAGGAGGGGGCCACACCGGGGAGCTGTTTTTT.

This clone has just one count. V and J are TRBV10-3 and TRBJ2-7, with TRBD2 as a possible D gene (6 bases). Germline CDR1 and CDR2: ENHRY and SYGVKD. V dropped 11 bases and J dropped 3 bases, with 11 bases sitting between them. This CDR3 has 11 amino acids. Written as DNA, the CDR3 is TGTGCCGCGCAGGGAGGCTACGAGCAGTACTTC. Translation: CAAQGGYEQYF.

The rearrangement uses TRBV7-9 and TRBJ1-4, with 7 bases that match TRBD1. Germline values: CDR1 SEHNR, CDR2 FQNEAQ (reference sequence). This CDR3 is 14 amino acids long. Unmatched junction bases numbered 3, after V lost 0 bases and J lost 8 bases. The CDR3 protein is CASSLAPGQEKLFF. CDR3 DNA: TGTGCCAGCAGCTTAGCGCCGGGACAGGAAAAACTGTTTTTT.

The CDR3 region has the DNA TGTGCCAGCAGCTTATCAGCCCGGACAGGGGGGACTGAAGCTTTCTTT. Amino acids: CASSLSARTGGTEAFF. The chain combines TRBV7-9 with TRBJ1-1; TRBD1 matches 10 bases. J gave up 5 bases and V 2 bases, and 8 bases lay outside the gene matches. Germline V gene lookup returns CDR1 SEHNR and CDR2 FQNEAQ (reference sequence). The CDR3 is 16 amino acids.

The chain couples TRBV11-3 to TRBJ2-7, with 8 bases lining up with TRBD1. Germline lookup yields CDR1 SGHNT and CDR2 YENEEA. The CDR3 runs to 14 residues. J was trimmed by 3 bases and V by 4 bases; bases with no gene match: 5. CDR3 in DNA: TGTGCCAGCAGCTCCGGACAGGGAAACTACGAGCAGTACTTC. Translating it yields CASSSGQGNYEQYF.

V gene TRBV4-3 combines with J gene TRBJ2-6, with 7 bases matching TRBD1. Germline V gives CDR1 LGHNA, CDR2 YSLEER. The CDR3 covers 18 residues. V dropped 8 bases and J dropped 2; count of bases not matched to a gene: 15. The CDR3: CASRNLFQGGAGANVLTF. DNA for the CDR3: TGCGCCAGCCGCAACTTATTTCAAGGGGGCGCTGGGGCCAACGTCCTGACTTTC.

This chain uses TRBV13 with TRBJ2-3; 9 positions match TRBD2. CDR1 is PRHDT and CDR2 is FYEKMQ in the germline V gene (reference sequence). The CDR3 spans 16 residues. The J segment lost 6 bases and the V segment lost 6 bases, leaving 13 bases of the junction unmatched. The CDR3: CASSSPRTSVLDTQYF. CDR3 nucleotide sequence: TGTGCCAGCAGTTCCCCAAGGACTAGCGTACTGGATACGCAGTATTTT.

The chain carries TRBV27 and TRBJ2-7; 7 bases are a match to TRBD1. CDR1 is MNHEY and CDR2 is SMNVEV in the germline V gene (reference sequence). V dropped 2 bases and J dropped 2; count of bases not matched to a gene: 6. This CDR3 is 15 amino acids long. CDR3: CASSLGTGVAYEQYF. The DNA of the CDR3 is TGTGCCAGCAGTTTAGGCACAGGGGTTGCCTACGAGCAGTACTTC.

The J gene is TRBJ2-2, the V gene TRBV19; possibly TRBD1 for D (5 bases). Germline lookup yields CDR1 LNHDA and CDR2 SQIVND (reference sequence). The CDR3 consists of 14 residues. V gave up 9 bases and J gave up 5 bases, with 16 bases separating them. For the CDR3, the DNA is TGTGCCAGCGCACAGGTTACGCTAACCGGGGAGCTGTTTTTT. Protein sequence: CASAQVTLTGELFF.

The chain recombines TRBV4-3 with TRBJ2-2; 10 bases line up with TRBD2. The CDR3 extends over 20 amino acids. Germline V lookup: CDR1 LGHNA, CDR2 YSLEER. The V and J ends lost 0 bases and 5 bases, in that order; junction bases with no gene match: 15. DNA of the CDR3: TGCGCCAGCAGCCAAGATCAGCGCGTTGGTAGCGGGGGGCGAACCGGGGAGCTGTTTTTT. It yields the protein CASSQDQRVGSGGRTGELFF.

The CDR3 bases are TGCGCCAGCAGCCAAGATCGGGGACAGGAGAATTCACCCCTCCACTTT. This translates into CASSQDRGQENSPLHF. This chain joins TRBV4-3 and TRBJ1-6; 8 bases align to TRBD1. This CDR3 region has 16 residues. CDR1 and CDR2 (germline): LGHNA, YSLEER. The trim removed 0 bases at V and 7 bases at J, leaving 5 bases unmatched.

J is TRBJ2-7 and V is TRBV7-2; possibly TRBD1 for D (6 bases). Per germline, CDR1 SGHTA and CDR2 FQGNSA. V was trimmed by 5 bases and J by 2 bases, leaving 10 bases between them. The CDR3 contains 13 residues. This CDR3 is CASSPRQAYEQYF. CDR3 DNA: TGTGCCAGCAGCCCAAGACAGGCCTACGAGCAGTACTTC.

This sequence joins TRBV11-3 and TRBJ1-6, with D perhaps TRBD1 (5 bases). Looked up from germline, CDR1 is SGHNT and CDR2 is YENEEA. Trimming cost V 3 bases and J 7 bases, with 28 bases left between them. This CDR3 contains 20 residues. The CDR3 region is CASSFCWGVHARQGNSPLHF. Here the CDR3 DNA reads TGTGCCAGCAGCTTTTGTTGGGGGGTTCACGCGAGGCAGGGAAATTCACCCCTCCACTTT.

This rearrangement joins TRBV4-3 to TRBJ2-7; D is perhaps TRBD2 (5 bases). From germline, CDR1 is LGHNA and CDR2 YSLEER. The CDR3 is made up of 15 amino acids. Trimming stripped 1 base from V and 2 bases from J, with 12 bases between. This chain's CDR3 is CASSQGATGTYEQYF. In DNA, the CDR3 is TGCGCCAGCAGCCAAGGTGCGACCGGGACCTACGAGCAGTACTTC.

V is TRBV19 and J is TRBJ1-5; 7 bases match TRBD1. Germline trimming cut 3 bases from V and 0 bases from J; bases unmatched to any gene: 2. This CDR3 contains 15 residues. Germline V gives CDR1 LNHDA, CDR2 SQIVND (reference sequence). The CDR3 sequence is CASSIKGASNQPQHF. CDR3 nucleotides: TGTGCCAGTAGTATTAAGGGGGCTAGCAATCAGCCCCAGCATTTT.